This entry describes one TCR beta chain. The V and J ends lost 4 bases and 3 bases, in that order; junction bases with no gene match: 3. The germline CDR1 and CDR2 sequences are SGHRS and YFSETQ. This CDR3 comprises 13 residues. These data come from a study of PD-1 blockade in classical Hodgkin lymphoma. The time point is: newly diagnosed, previously untreated cHL patient sample. For comparison, PBMCs from newly diagnosed, untreated classical Hodgkin lymphoma were used. Assay used: immunoSEQ multiplex PCR; TCRdb lists only in-frame clones, some missing. The sample has roughly 70,000 clones, over 90% seen once.

This chain joins TRBV5-1 and TRBJ2-5, with 7 bases fitting TRBD1. The sequence came from a human donor with classical Hodgkin lymphoma. Sequencing was done on a sample of peripheral blood mononuclear cells (PBMCs). The CDR3 region is CASSATGEETQYF. In DNA, the CDR3 is TGCGCCAGCAGCGCCACAGGGGAAGAGACCCAGTACTTC.